This is a list of T cell receptor beta chains from one sample in a study of blood T cells in healthy people across ages. Using its own MiXCR run on the 5' RACE reads, TCRdb lists one record per CDR3 protein. This sample has about 1.5 million distinct CDR3 sequences, with 42% found just once. The sequencing sample was made of blood. All receptors come from a woman aged 18-30 years in good health. The CDR3 runs from the conserved cysteine through the conserved F or W. D genes are given only for firm matches. Clone size appears in some rows only: once, few, many, or a class for an expanded clone.

CDR3 protein,CDR3 DNA,V gene,J gene,clone size,D gene
CAISAESWNTEAFF,TGTGCCATCAGTGCAGAATCTTGGAACACTGAAGCTTTCTTT,TRBV10-3,TRBJ1-1,NA,NA
CASSRDNYNEQYF,TGTGCCAGCAGCAGGGACAATTACAATGAGCAGTACTTC,TRBV7-2,TRBJ2-7,NA,NA
CASSFQTAPYNEQFF,TGTGCCAGCAGCTTTCAGACAGCGCCGTACAATGAGCAGTTCTTC,TRBV7-9,TRBJ2-1,NA,NA
CSPTLPPPTSGPQETQYF,TGCAGTCCAACCCTCCCACCACCGACTAGCGGGCCCCAAGAGACCCAGTACTTC,TRBV20-1,TRBJ2-5,NA,TRBD2
CASWAGTGDYGYTF,TGTGCCAGCTGGGCGGGTACCGGCGACTATGGCTACACCTTC,TRBV18,TRBJ1-2,few,NA
CASIGQGRNYEQFF,TGTGCCAGCATCGGACAGGGACGTAACTATGAGCAGTTCTTC,TRBV6-1,TRBJ2-1,NA,TRBD1
CASSPSGRRTYEQYF,TGTGCCAGCAGCCCTAGCGGGAGGAGAACCTACGAGCAGTACTTC,TRBV7-9,TRBJ2-7,NA,TRBD2
CASSFPTGSAQPQHF,TGTGCCAGCAGTTTTCCTACAGGGAGCGCTCAGCCCCAGCATTTT,TRBV28,TRBJ1-5,NA,NA
CASSLASAVGQYF,TGTGCCAGCAGCTTAGCGTCGGCGGTCGGGCAGTACTTC,TRBV7-8,TRBJ2-5,few,NA
CAWSVRAKTSGRYNEQFF,TGTGCCTGGAGTGTACGGGCCAAAACTAGCGGGAGGTACAATGAGCAGTTCTTC,TRBV30,TRBJ2-1,NA,TRBD2
CASSPAGTRTHTQYF,TGTGCCAGCAGTCCTGCTGGGACTAGGACCCACACGCAGTATTTT,TRBV28,TRBJ2-3,NA,TRBD2
CASTHGGGWADTQYF,TGTGCCAGCACTCACGGGGGGGGTTGGGCAGATACGCAGTATTTT,TRBV6-6,TRBJ2-3,NA,TRBD2
CAISETERGGTSAQFF,TGTGCCATCAGTGAAACGGAGCGGGGGGGCACGAGTGCGCAGTTCTTC,TRBV10-3,TRBJ2-1,once,TRBD2
CASSQGERGTEAFF,TGTGCCAGCAGCCAGGGGGAAAGGGGGACTGAAGCTTTCTTT,TRBV4-2,TRBJ1-1,NA,NA
CASSVGGPYGYTF,TGTGCCAGCAGCGTTGGGGGCCCTTATGGCTACACCTTC,TRBV9,TRBJ1-2,NA,NA
CASSLDKFEQYF,TGTGCCAGCAGCTTGGACAAATTCGAGCAGTACTTC,TRBV5-6,TRBJ2-7,few,NA
CASSLSLIGARVRSPLHF,TGTGCCAGCAGTTTATCTCTAATTGGCGCGCGGGTCCGTTCACCCCTCCACTTT,TRBV27,TRBJ1-6,NA,NA
CSAPRAKNIQYF,TGCAGTGCCCCGAGGGCGAAAAACATTCAGTACTTC,TRBV20-1,TRBJ2-4,few,NA
CASSLLALNSYEQYF,TGCGCCAGCAGCCTTCTAGCGCTAAACTCCTACGAGCAGTACTTC,TRBV4-1,TRBJ2-7,few,NA
CAWSVQLAGGLREQYF,TGTGCCTGGAGTGTGCAGCTAGCGGGAGGTTTAAGGGAGCAGTACTTC,TRBV30,TRBJ2-4,NA,TRBD2
CAISEAPGNDGDTQYF,TGTGCCATCAGTGAGGCCCCAGGGAATGATGGAGATACGCAGTATTTT,TRBV10-3,TRBJ2-3,few,NA
CASSVPGQGAQGYGYTF,TGTGCCAGCAGTGTCCCGGGACAGGGGGCTCAGGGCTATGGCTACACCTTC,TRBV2,TRBJ1-2,NA,TRBD1
CASSVSGGLSVEQYF,TGTGCCAGCAGTGTCTCCGGGGGACTGTCTGTCGAGCAGTACTTC,TRBV28,TRBJ2-7,NA,NA
CATSDPGTGVNEQFF,TGTGCCACCAGTGATCCCGGGACAGGGGTTAATGAGCAGTTCTTC,TRBV24-1,TRBJ2-1,few,TRBD1
CASTLGQIQYF,TGTGCCAGCACACTCGGACAGATCCAGTACTTC,TRBV7-9,TRBJ2-5,few,NA
CATSRPPHGRGSYNEQFF,TGTGCCACCAGCAGGCCCCCCCATGGGCGGGGGTCCTACAATGAGCAGTTCTTC,TRBV15,TRBJ2-1,few,TRBD2
CASSESGGGKETQYF,TGCGCCAGCAGTGAGTCTGGGGGGGGCAAAGAGACCCAGTACTTC,TRBV10-1,TRBJ2-5,NA,NA
CASSALRAGAPAKNIQYF,TGTGCCAGCAGCGCTTTGCGAGCGGGGGCCCCAGCCAAAAACATTCAGTACTTC,TRBV7-9,TRBJ2-4,NA,TRBD2
CASSQYAGNYEQYF,TGTGCCAGCAGCCAATATGCGGGGAACTACGAGCAGTACTTC,TRBV28,TRBJ2-7,few,NA
CSTPPLAGDNEQFF,TGCAGTACTCCCCCGTTAGCGGGTGACAATGAGCAGTTCTTC,TRBV20-1,TRBJ2-1,once,TRBD2
CASSHGLAGSEQFF,TGTGCCAGCAGCCACGGACTAGCGGGGAGCGAGCAGTTCTTC,TRBV12-3/TRBV12-4,TRBJ2-1,NA,TRBD2
CSVVFRLAGEGEQYF,TGCAGCGTTGTGTTCCGACTAGCGGGAGAGGGCGAGCAGTACTTC,TRBV29-1,TRBJ2-7,NA,TRBD2